This T cell receptor (beta chain) was profiled in a study of T cell responses to AZD1222 COVID-19 vaccine. Whole-study results and caveats: Among those given AZD1222, only six were seropositive at baseline. Repertoires were collected only later (after the peak T cell response had occurred). Along spike, vaccine-associated CD4 TCRs were found throughout, with dominance at 160-218 and 743-854.

V was pared by 5 bases and J by 1 base, with 23 bases between. The CDR3 contains 18 residues. Germline V gives CDR1 SGHTA, CDR2 FQGNSA. A remark on this clone: Antigen specificity is unknown.

Some clones are missing from TCRdb's copy, which holds only in-frame ones; the method was immunoSEQ multiplex PCR. The sample includes roughly 140,000 clones, around 94% of them seen just once. The material sequenced was peripheral blood, taken on day 0 of AZD1222 vaccination. This chain uses TRBV7-2 with TRBJ2-5, with D perhaps matching TRBD2 (5 bases). This TCR was recovered from an adult in good health. This CDR3 is CASSQPPFSDPSQETQYF. CDR3 DNA: TGTGCCAGCAGCCAGCCCCCCTTTAGCGACCCGTCCCAAGAGACCCAGTACTTC.